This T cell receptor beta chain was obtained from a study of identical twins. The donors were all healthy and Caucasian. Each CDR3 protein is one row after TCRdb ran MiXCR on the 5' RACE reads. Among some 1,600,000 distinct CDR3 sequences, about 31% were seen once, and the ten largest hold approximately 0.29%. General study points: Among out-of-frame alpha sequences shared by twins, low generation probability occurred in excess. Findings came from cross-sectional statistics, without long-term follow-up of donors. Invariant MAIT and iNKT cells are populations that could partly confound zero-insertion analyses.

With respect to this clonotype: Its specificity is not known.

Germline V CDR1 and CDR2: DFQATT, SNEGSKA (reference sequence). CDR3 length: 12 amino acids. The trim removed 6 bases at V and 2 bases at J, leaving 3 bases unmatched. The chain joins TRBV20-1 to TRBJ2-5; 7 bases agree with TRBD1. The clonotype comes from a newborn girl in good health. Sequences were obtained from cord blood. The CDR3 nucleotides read TGCAGTGCCGTCAGGGGGCAAGAGACCCAGTACTTC. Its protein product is CSAVRGQETQYF.